This TCR beta chain was documented in a study of cytomegalovirus exposure and HLA in healthy donors. Broader study findings: Later analysis revealed greater clonal expansion in HLA-associated TCR beta chains than in equally common others.

The CDR3 spans 15 residues. The germline V gene encodes CDR1 GTSNPN and CDR2 SVGIG (reference sequence). V lost 2 bases to trimming and J lost 5 bases, with 16 bases between them. 13 Jbeta primers and 60 Vbeta primers were used for the PCR. The protocol was immunoSEQ multiplex PCR, while the TCRdb copy is restricted to in-frame clones and leaves out a portion. The profile covers more than 95,000 clones, with roughly 70% appearing a single time and 3.5% to 4.5% taken by the ten largest. Turning to this clone: As yet, its antigen is unknown. Other nucleotide sequences from this sample produce the same CDR3.

Sequencing was carried out using PBMCs. This receptor was obtained from a man in his forties in good health and CMV-seropositive. This chain joins TRBV30 and TRBJ2-1, with D tentatively TRBD2 (6 bases). In nucleotides, the CDR3 is TGTGCCTGGAGTCATTTAATGGGAGGTGACAATGAGCAGTTCTTC. It codes for CAWSHLMGGDNEQFF.